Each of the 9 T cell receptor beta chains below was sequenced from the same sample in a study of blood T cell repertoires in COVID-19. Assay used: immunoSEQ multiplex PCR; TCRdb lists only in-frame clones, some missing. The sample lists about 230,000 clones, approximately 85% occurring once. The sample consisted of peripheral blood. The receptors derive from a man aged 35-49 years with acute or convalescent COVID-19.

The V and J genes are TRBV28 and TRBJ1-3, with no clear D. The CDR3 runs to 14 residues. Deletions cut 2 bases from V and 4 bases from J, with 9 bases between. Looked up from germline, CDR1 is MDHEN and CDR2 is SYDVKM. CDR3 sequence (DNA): TGTGCCAGCAGTTTACGGGTATGGGGAAACACCATATATTTT. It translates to CASSLRVWGNTIYF.

The CDR3 loop is CASSLRALGLNTEAFF. The CDR3 bases are TGCGCCAGCAGCTTGCGGGCACTAGGCTTGAACACTGAAGCTTTCTTT. The chain uses TRBV5-1 and TRBJ1-1; D is undetermined. V was cut by 1 base and J by 0 bases, with 13 bases left in between. This CDR3 has 16 residues. Looked up from germline, CDR1 is SGHRS and CDR2 is YFSETQ.

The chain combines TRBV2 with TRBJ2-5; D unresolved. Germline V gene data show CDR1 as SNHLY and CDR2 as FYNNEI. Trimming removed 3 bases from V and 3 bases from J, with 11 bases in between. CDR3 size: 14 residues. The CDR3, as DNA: TGTGCCAGCAGTGATTCGCGACTTGAAGAGACCCAGTACTTC. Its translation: CASSDSRLEETQYF.

CDR3 nucleotide sequence: TGTGCCAGCAGCCTCCGGGCGGGGGGGCCCCACACCGGGGAGCTGTTTTTT. It translates to CASSLRAGGPHTGELFF. The chain uses TRBV13 and TRBJ2-2; TRBD2 agrees at 9 bases. V dropped 5 bases and J dropped 3; count of bases not matched to a gene: 10. The germline gives CDR1 PRHDT, CDR2 FYEKMQ (reference sequence). This CDR3 region has 17 residues.

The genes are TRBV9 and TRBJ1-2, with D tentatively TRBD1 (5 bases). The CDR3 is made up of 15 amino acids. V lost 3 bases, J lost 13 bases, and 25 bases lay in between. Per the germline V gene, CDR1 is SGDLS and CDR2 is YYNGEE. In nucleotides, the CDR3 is TGTGCCAGCAGCGCCGGGGGGACCCCGCGGATTAGGACCACCTTC. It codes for CASSAGGTPRIRTTF.

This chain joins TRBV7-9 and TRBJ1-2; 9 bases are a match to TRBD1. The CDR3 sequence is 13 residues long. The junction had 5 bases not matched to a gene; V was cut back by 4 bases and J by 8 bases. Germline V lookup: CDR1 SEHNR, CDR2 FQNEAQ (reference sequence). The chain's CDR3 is CASSSGDRVGYTF. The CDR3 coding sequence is TGTGCCAGCAGCTCGGGGGACAGGGTGGGCTACACCTTC.

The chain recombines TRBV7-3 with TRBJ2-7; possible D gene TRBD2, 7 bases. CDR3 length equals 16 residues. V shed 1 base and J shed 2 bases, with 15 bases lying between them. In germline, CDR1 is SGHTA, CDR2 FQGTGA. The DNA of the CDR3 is TGTGCCAGCAGCTTAATGGGGGGCGCGGGAGCCTACGAGCAGTACTTC. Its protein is CASSLMGGAGAYEQYF.

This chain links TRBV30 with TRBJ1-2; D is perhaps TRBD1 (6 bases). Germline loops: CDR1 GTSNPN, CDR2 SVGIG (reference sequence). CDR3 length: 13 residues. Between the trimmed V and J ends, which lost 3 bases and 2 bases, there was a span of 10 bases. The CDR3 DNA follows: TGTGCCTGGAGCCCCGGACAGAACTATGGCTACACCTTC. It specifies CAWSPGQNYGYTF.

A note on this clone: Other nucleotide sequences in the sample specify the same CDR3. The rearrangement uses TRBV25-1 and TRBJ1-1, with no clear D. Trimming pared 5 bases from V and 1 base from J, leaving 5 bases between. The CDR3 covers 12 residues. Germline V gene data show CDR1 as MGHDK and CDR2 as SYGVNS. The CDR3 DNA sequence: TGTGCCAGCAGTCGCGGGAACACTGAAGCTTTCTTT. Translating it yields CASSRGNTEAFF.